The 26 T cell receptor beta chains listed next were all sequenced from one sample in a study of blood T cell repertoires in COVID-19 (TCRdb year 2020). Library method: the immunoSEQ multiplex PCR assay. In TCRdb, the immuneACCESS table is reduced to in-frame sequences with V and J assigned. These tables do not hold every clone; where another copy was compared, an unresolved V gene accounts for under half, and the others remain unexplained. This sample gives over 100,000 clones in total; 80% to 85% of them show up just once. Roughly 4% of the sample is in the top ten clones. The sample comprised PBMCs or T cells enriched from blood (not recorded which). These receptors were obtained from a woman in her twenties or thirties who had recovered from COVID-19.

The chain joins TRBV11-2 to TRBJ2-1; TRBD2 matches at 11 bases. The junction had 8 bases not matched to a gene; V was cut back by 6 bases and J by 4 bases. CDR1 and CDR2 (germline): SGHAT, FQNNGV. The CDR3 is 16 residues long. The CDR3 protein is CASSPIAGGIYNEQFF. The DNA for the CDR3 is TGTGCCAGCAGTCCCATAGCGGGAGGGATATACAATGAGCAGTTCTTC.

The chain has TRBV7-9 and TRBJ2-3, with D maybe TRBD1 (5 bases). The CDR3 loop spans 18 amino acids. Germline lookup yields CDR1 SEHNR and CDR2 FQNEAQ (reference sequence). Trimming shortened V by 1 base and J by 0 bases, and 17 bases separated the two germline ends. The CDR3 is CASSLGRVLIASTDTQYF. In DNA, the CDR3 is TGTGCCAGCAGCTTAGGCAGGGTGCTAATTGCTAGCACAGATACGCAGTATTTT.

The chain recombines TRBV19 with TRBJ2-1, with 9 bases fitting TRBD2. With V trimmed by 1 base and J by 8 bases, 3 bases remained unmatched. The germline CDR1 and CDR2 sequences are LNHDA and SQIVND (reference sequence). This CDR3 contains 14 residues. CDR3 nucleotide sequence: TGTGCCAGTAGTATAGGACTAGCGGTAGATGAGCAGTTCTTC. This translates into CASSIGLAVDEQFF.

The table lists this clone with a count of one. The V and J genes are TRBV4-2 and TRBJ1-2; a weak D match, TRBD1 (5 bases). The CDR3 spans 16 residues. CDR1 and CDR2 (germline): LGHNA, YNFKEQ. Trimming stripped 1 base from V and 5 bases from J, with 17 bases between. This CDR3 is CASSQAARRGVYGYTF. In DNA form, the CDR3 reads TGTGCCAGCAGCCAAGCCGCAAGGCGGGGGGTTTATGGCTACACCTTC.

J is TRBJ2-7 and V is TRBV6-2 or TRBV6-3, with 7 bases lining up with TRBD1. Looked up from germline, CDR1 is MNHEY and CDR2 is SVGEGT. The CDR3 spans 16 residues. V lost 4 bases and J lost 3; bases outside the gene matches: 12. The CDR3 sequence is CASSLDRDRPIYEQYF. For the CDR3, the DNA is TGTGCCAGCAGTTTAGACAGGGATCGACCTATCTACGAGCAGTACTTC.

This clone has more than one count but fewer than ten. The chain employs TRBV19 and TRBJ2-2, with 7 bases aligning to TRBD1. In germline, CDR1 is LNHDA, CDR2 SQIVND (reference sequence). The V gene end was trimmed by 11 bases and the J gene end by 2 bases; junction bases not matched to a gene: 14. CDR3 length equals 16 residues. The CDR3 region is CASTRDRDLNTGELFF. CDR3 sequence (DNA): TGTGCCTCCACCCGAGACAGGGACCTAAACACCGGGGAGCTGTTTTTT.

This chain connects TRBV5-5 to TRBJ1-5; the match to TRBD1 covers 7 bases. The CDR3 loop spans 16 amino acids. V lost 0 bases to trimming and J lost 5 bases; unmatched junction nucleotides: 8. Germline V gene data show CDR1 as SGHKS and CDR2 as YYEKEE (reference sequence). CDR3 sequence reads: CASSLGPRDSYQPQHF. The CDR3 nucleotides read TGTGCCAGCAGCTTGGGGCCCCGGGACAGCTATCAGCCCCAGCATTTT.

V usage is TRBV7-2 and J usage is TRBJ1-3, with TRBD1 as a possible D gene (5 bases). Trimming removed 5 bases from V and 2 bases from J, with 16 bases in between. The CDR3 sequence is 16 residues long. The germline CDR1 and CDR2 sequences are SGHTA and FQGNSA. This CDR3 is CASSPRGGEPGNTIYF. DNA for the CDR3: TGTGCCAGCAGCCCCCGGGGAGGGGAACCTGGAAACACCATATATTTT.

The chain links TRBV19 to TRBJ2-5; 7 bases align to TRBD2. Germline CDR1 reads LNHDA; CDR2 reads SQIVND (reference sequence). The CDR3 loop spans 17 amino acids. Germline trimming cut 8 bases from V and 4 bases from J; bases unmatched to any gene: 19. CDR3 loop: CASSTQFPGLAGETQYF. The CDR3 region has the DNA TGTGCCAGTTCCACTCAATTCCCCGGATTAGCGGGAGAGACCCAGTACTTC.

The chain combines TRBV7-9 with TRBJ2-5, with 12 positions matching TRBD2. The CDR3 extends over 18 amino acids. Per the germline V gene, CDR1 is SEHNR and CDR2 is FQNEAQ (reference sequence). Losses at the gene ends were 4 bases for V and 4 bases for J; bases not matched to a gene: 13. CDR3 amino acids: CASSSLAGGPHGRETQYF. The CDR3 coding sequence is TGTGCCAGCAGCTCCCTAGCGGGAGGGCCTCACGGGAGAGAGACCCAGTACTTC.

The chain uses TRBV6-6 and TRBJ1-1; 10 bases align to TRBD1. The germline V gene encodes CDR1 MNHNY and CDR2 SVGAGI (reference sequence). Germline trimming cut 8 bases from V and 3 bases from J; bases unmatched to any gene: 9. This CDR3 is built from 15 residues. DNA for the CDR3: TGTGCCAGCTCCCCCTCGGACAGGGGGTACACTGAAGCTTTCTTT. Protein product: CASSPSDRGYTEAFF.

The CDR3 here is CASSFATRVSGELFF. The CDR3 DNA reads as TGTGCCAGCAGTTTCGCGACCAGGGTATCCGGGGAGCTGTTTTTT. The chain carries TRBV6-2 or TRBV6-3 and TRBJ2-2; possible D gene TRBD1, 5 bases. V lost 4 bases, J lost 6 bases, and 15 bases lay in between. CDR1 is MNHEY and CDR2 is SVGEGT in the germline V gene. This CDR3 has 15 amino acids.

The V and J genes are TRBV28 and TRBJ2-1, with TRBD1 matching over 8 bases. The J segment lost 2 bases and the V segment lost 6 bases, leaving 12 bases of the junction unmatched. The CDR3 runs 17 residues. CDR1 is MDHEN, CDR2 SYDVKM, per germline. The CDR3 nucleotides read TGTGCCAGCAGCTCTCTTGGACAGGGCCAAGCCTACAATGAGCAGTTCTTC. It specifies CASSSLGQGQAYNEQFF.

This clone appeared once. Sequence at one end of the junction differs from germline and may be a read error. V is TRBV27 and J is TRBJ2-1, with 13 bases fitting TRBD2. The germline V gene has CDR1 MNHEY and CDR2 SMNVEV (reference sequence). This CDR3 is built from 16 residues. CDR3 amino acids: CASSLWTSGGDNEQFF. The CDR3 DNA sequence: TGTGCCAGCAGCTTATGGACTAGCGGGGGAGACAATGAGCAGTTCTTC.

The chain uses TRBV30 and TRBJ1-1; 7 nucleotides agree with TRBD1. Trimming removed 0 bases from V and 1 base from J; junction bases left unmatched: 5. CDR3 length equals 15 residues. Germline loops: CDR1 GTSNPN, CDR2 SVGIG (reference sequence). The CDR3: CAWSVTGTANTEAFF. The CDR3 DNA sequence: TGTGCCTGGAGTGTAACTGGGACAGCGAACACTGAAGCTTTCTTT.

This clone showed up just a few times. This chain connects TRBV4-2 to TRBJ2-7, with D possibly TRBD1 on 5 matching bases. Trimming took 4 bases from V and 2 from J, leaving 15 bases between them. The CDR3 sequence is 15 residues long. CDR1 LGHNA and CDR2 YNFKEQ come from the germline V gene. As DNA, the CDR3 is TGTGCCAGCAGCCTCCGGGCTAGGGGCCCCTACGAGCAGTACTTC. Residues: CASSLRARGPYEQYF.

This clone was seen a single time. The junction does not match germline at one end; this may be a read error. This chain links TRBV3-1 (or the pseudogene TRBV3-2) with TRBJ2-7; D not resolved. CDR1 LGHDT and CDR2 YNNKEL come from the germline V gene (reference sequence). The CDR3 covers 12 residues. CDR3 region: CASSQVSHEQYF. The CDR3 DNA reads TGTGCCAGCAGCCAAGTCTCCCACGAGCAGTACTTC.

This clone was found once. This CDR3 is CASSEWGTGGFPGELFF. The CDR3 region has the DNA TGTGCCAGCAGTGAATGGGGGACAGGGGGTTTCCCCGGGGAGCTGTTTTTT. The rearrangement links TRBV25-1 to TRBJ2-2, with TRBD1 matching over 11 bases. The CDR3 is 17 amino acids. The germline gives CDR1 MGHDK, CDR2 SYGVNS. The junction had 7 bases not matched to a gene; V was cut back by 1 base and J by 6 bases. Together with reference TRBV25-1 and TRBJ2-2, the CDR3 gives the full variable domain: EADIYQTPRYLVIGTGKKITLECSQTMGHDKMYWYQQDPGMELHLIHYSYGVNSTEKGDLSSESTVSRIRTEHFPLTLESARPSHTSQYLCASSEWGTGGFPGELFFGEGSRLTVL.

The chain carries TRBV4-3 and TRBJ2-7; 13 bases map to TRBD2. V shed 4 bases and J 0 bases; nucleotides not matched to a gene: 6. The CDR3 extends over 17 amino acids. Per the germline V gene, CDR1 is LGHNA and CDR2 is YSLEER. The CDR3 DNA reads as TGCGCCAGCAGCCGAGGACTAGCGGGAGCCTCCTCCTACGAGCAGTACTTC. It specifies CASSRGLAGASSYEQYF.

V is TRBV7-9 and J is TRBJ2-1, with D perhaps matching TRBD1 (6 bases). Germline V gene data show CDR1 as SEHNR and CDR2 as FQNEAQ (reference sequence). The V end was cut by 4 bases, the J end by 8 bases, with 18 bases between. The CDR3 consists of 15 residues. This chain's CDR3 is CASSSTWGRTDEQFF. The CDR3 DNA reads TGTGCCAGCAGCTCCACATGGGGGCGTACGGATGAGCAGTTCTTC.

The rearrangement joins TRBV28 to TRBJ1-4, with 9 bases that match TRBD1. CDR1 and CDR2 from the germline V gene are MDHEN and SYDVKM. The length of the CDR3 is 15 residues. The ends lost 4 bases at V and 8 bases at J; junction bases unmatched: 8. The CDR3 DNA follows: TGTGCCAGCAGTTCACCGTACAGGGGGCAAGAAAAACTGTTTTTT. It codes for CASSSPYRGQEKLFF.

The J gene is TRBJ2-1, the V gene TRBV5-6; 9 nucleotides match TRBD2. The CDR3 is made up of 17 amino acids. The trim removed 0 bases at V and 5 bases at J, leaving 9 bases unmatched. CDR1 is SGHDT and CDR2 is YYEEEE in the germline V gene. CDR3 in DNA: TGTGCCAGCAGCTTGGGAGCGGGAGGACACCAAAACAATGAGCAGTTCTTC. Translation: CASSLGAGGHQNNEQFF.

The chain uses TRBV7-6 and TRBJ2-3, with D uncertain. Trimming cost V 1 base and J 0 bases, with 5 bases left between them. The CDR3 spans 14 residues. Germline V gene data show CDR1 as SGHVS and CDR2 as FNYEAQ. CDR3 region: CASSLGPSTDTQYF. CDR3 bases: TGTGCCAGCAGCTTAGGTCCTAGCACAGATACGCAGTATTTT.

This clone showed up just a few times. This chain joins TRBV5-4 and TRBJ2-5; D perhaps matches TRBD1 (5 bases). Looked up from germline, CDR1 is SGHNT and CDR2 is YYREEE (reference sequence). V shed 4 bases and J shed 3 bases, with 10 bases lying between them. The CDR3 covers 13 residues. The CDR3 reads CASSQKGKETQYF. The DNA for the CDR3 is TGTGCCAGCAGCCAGAAGGGGAAAGAGACCCAGTACTTC. Looking up the rest from reference TRBV5-4 and TRBJ2-5 gives the full variable domain: ETGVTQSPTHLIKTRGQQVTLRCSSQSGHNTVSWYQQALGQGPQFIFQYYREEENGRGNFPPRFSGLQFPNYSSELNVNALELDDSALYLCASSQKGKETQYFGPGTRLLVL.

This chain joins TRBV10-2 and TRBJ2-1; 9 bases line up with TRBD1. Germline-derived CDR1 and CDR2 are WSHSY and SAAADI. This CDR3 is built from 14 residues. With 3 bases clipped from V and 7 bases from J, the junction kept 4 bases outside the gene matches. CDR3 DNA sequence: TGCGCCAGCAGTGAACAGGGGGCGCAAAATGAGCAGTTCTTC. This gives the protein CASSEQGAQNEQFF.

V is TRBV25-1 and J is TRBJ2-3, with TRBD2 identical over 12 bases. Germline-derived CDR1 and CDR2 are MGHDK and SYGVNS. V shed 5 bases and J 1 base; nucleotides not matched to a gene: 10. The CDR3 has 18 residues. This CDR3 reads CASSRASGRDLGTDTQYF. The CDR3 nucleotides are TGTGCCAGCAGTAGGGCTAGCGGGAGGGACCTCGGCACAGATACGCAGTATTTT.